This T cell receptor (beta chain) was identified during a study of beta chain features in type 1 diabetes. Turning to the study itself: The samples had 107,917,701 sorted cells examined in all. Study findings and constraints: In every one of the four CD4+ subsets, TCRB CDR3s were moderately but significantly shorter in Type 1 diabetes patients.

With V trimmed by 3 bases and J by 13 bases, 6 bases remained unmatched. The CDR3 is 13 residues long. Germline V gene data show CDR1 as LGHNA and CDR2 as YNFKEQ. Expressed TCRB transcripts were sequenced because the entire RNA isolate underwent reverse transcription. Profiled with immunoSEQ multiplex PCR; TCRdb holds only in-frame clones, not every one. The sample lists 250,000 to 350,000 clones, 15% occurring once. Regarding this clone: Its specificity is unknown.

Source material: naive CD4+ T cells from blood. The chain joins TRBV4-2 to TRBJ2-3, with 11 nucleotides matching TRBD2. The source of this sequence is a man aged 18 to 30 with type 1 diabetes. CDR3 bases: TGTGCCAGCAGCCATGTACTAGCGGGGGACGAGTATTTT. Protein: CASSHVLAGDEYF.